This T cell receptor beta chain was sequenced in a study of T cell repertoires in cytomegalovirus infection. The overall study: The public TCR beta signatures pointed to both CMV infection and matching HLA type. Study-wide results and caveats: In two of eight donors, the top clonotype was HLA-C-restricted CMV-specific. There were carriers of CMV plus the relevant HLA, and cumulative public TCR beta family frequency identified them.

A note on this clonotype: Its target is not known.

The CDR3 spans 16 residues. V dropped 5 bases and J dropped 3 bases, with 19 bases sitting between them. Germline V lookup: CDR1 MNHEY, CDR2 SMNVEV (reference sequence). Using its own MiXCR run on the reads, TCRdb lists one record per CDR3 protein. The data hold approximately 700,000 distinct CDR3 sequences, with approximately 40% observed a single time. The chain joins TRBV27 to TRBJ1-1; D not resolved. This TCR derives from a human donor in good health (CMV status not recorded). Some clones in this sample may be carry-over from other donors' samples. The sequenced sample was PBMCs. The chain's CDR3 is CASSPNRQFDYTEAFF. CDR3 in DNA: TGTGCCAGCAGTCCAAACCGGCAGTTCGATTACACTGAAGCTTTCTTT.